This T cell receptor beta chain is drawn from a study of blood T cell repertoires in COVID-19. Background on the study: Both acute and convalescent COVID-19 samples were obtained from the United States, Italy and Spain. PBMCs, B-cell-depleted T cells, or T cells provided the cDNA or gDNA that made up the material.

The CDR3 has 15 amino acids. The V segment lost 7 bases and the J segment 1 base; nucleotides outside the gene matches: 7. CDR1 is MGHRA and CDR2 is YSYEKL in the germline V gene. Original handling: Amplification with reference gene primers provided the estimates of nucleated cell counts. Data came from immunoSEQ multiplex PCR; TCRdb stores just in-frame clones and leaves some out. V and J calls and clone size are as listed in that table; D and trimming were resolved from the DNA. The table shows about 280,000 clones, with approximately 85% occurring only once. The chain links TRBV4-1 to TRBJ2-3, with 8 positions matching TRBD1. The clonotype comes from a man between 50 and 59 years old with active or convalescent COVID-19. Sequenced sample: peripheral blood. The CDR3: CASNLRTGRTDTQYF. CDR3 in DNA: TGCGCCAGCAACCTTCGGACAGGGCGCACAGATACGCAGTATTTT.